This entry lists 18 T cell receptor beta chains sequenced from one sample in a study of OX40 agonist ivuxolimab in advanced cancers. Using immunoSEQ multiplex PCR, the repertoire was profiled, and TCRdb retains in-frame clones only, with some absent. The sample lists 74,000 or so clones, 70% to 90% occurring once. Sequenced here: CD4+ or CD8+ T cells sorted from blood, sampled in a trial of the OX40 agonist ivuxolimab. The origin of the receptors is an adult with an advanced solid tumor such as melanoma, head and neck, liver or kidney cancer.

The chain joins TRBV5-1 to TRBJ1-5, with a tentative D call TRBD1 (5 bases). Trimming cost V 2 bases and J 7 bases, with 10 bases left between them. Germline CDR1 and CDR2: SGHRS and YFSETQ. The CDR3 is 13 amino acids. CDR3 bases: TGCGCCAGCAGCTTAGGAGGGGACCAGCCCCAGCATTTT. This translates into CASSLGGDQPQHF.

The gene calls are TRBV5-8 and TRBJ2-1; 15 nucleotides align to TRBD2. CDR3 size: 18 residues. Germline values: CDR1 SGHTS, CDR2 YDEGEE. With V trimmed by 4 bases and J by 4 bases, 9 bases remained unmatched. The CDR3 DNA follows: TGTGCCAGCAGCCCCCCTTGGACTAGCGGGAGGGTTTACAATGAGCAGTTCTTC. Encoded protein: CASSPPWTSGRVYNEQFF.

The rearrangement uses TRBV6-6 and TRBJ1-2; D gene ambiguous. The CDR3 contains 13 residues. The V gene lost 4 bases and the J gene lost 4 bases, with 10 bases spanning the gap. The germline V gene encodes CDR1 MNHNY and CDR2 SVGAGI (reference sequence). The DNA for the CDR3 is TGTGCCAGCAGTTTCCCGTTTACCTATGGCTACACCTTC. It is translated as CASSFPFTYGYTF.

J is TRBJ1-1 and V is TRBV2; D might be TRBD1 (5 bases). This CDR3 has 14 amino acids. V was clipped by 8 bases and J by 2 bases, with 15 bases between them. Germline values: CDR1 SNHLY, CDR2 FYNNEI. CDR3 coding DNA: TGTGCCAGCGGGGCAGGGAGGGAAAACACTGAAGCTTTCTTT. It translates to CASGAGRENTEAFF.

The V and J genes are TRBV5-1 and TRBJ1-2, with TRBD1 as a possible D gene (6 bases). V dropped 0 bases and J dropped 7 bases, with 10 bases sitting between them. The germline V gene has CDR1 SGHRS and CDR2 YFSETQ. There are 13 residues in the CDR3. The CDR3: CASSLAAGVGYTF. Here the CDR3 DNA reads TGCGCCAGCAGCTTGGCGGCAGGGGTTGGCTACACCTTC.

The chain links TRBV28 to TRBJ1-3; D is undetermined. The V gene lost 10 bases and the J gene lost 0 bases, with 19 bases spanning the gap. CDR1 is MDHEN and CDR2 is SYDVKM in the germline V gene. The CDR3 runs 16 residues. The CDR3 protein is CATVGSGISSGNTIYF. The CDR3 nucleotides read TGTGCCACTGTAGGCTCCGGAATCAGCTCTGGAAACACCATATATTTT. Looking up the rest from reference TRBV28 and TRBJ1-3 gives the full variable domain: DVKVTQSSRYLVKRTGEKVFLECVQDMDHENMFWYRQDPGLGLRLIYFSYDVKMKEKGDIPEGYSVSREKKERFSLILESASTNQTSMYLCATVGSGISSGNTIYFGEGSWLTVV.

The rearrangement links TRBV6-5 to TRBJ1-2; D may be TRBD1 (5 bases). The V and J ends lost 6 bases and 7 bases respectively, with 18 bases between them. The CDR3 has 14 residues. Germline V gene data show CDR1 as MNHEY and CDR2 as SVGAGI. The CDR3 is CASRPPGVGPGYTF. The CDR3 nucleotides read TGTGCCAGCAGACCCCCGGGGGTAGGACCTGGCTACACCTTC.

The gene calls are TRBV6-5 and TRBJ2-1; 13 bases match TRBD2. Germline assignment: CDR1 MNHEY and CDR2 SVGAGI. The CDR3 is 14 amino acids. The J segment lost 10 bases and the V segment lost 4 bases, leaving 4 bases of the junction unmatched. The CDR3: CASSSLAGGSEQFF. In DNA, the CDR3 is TGTGCCAGCAGTTCACTAGCGGGAGGGTCCGAGCAGTTCTTC.

In DNA form, the CDR3 reads TGTGCCGGATCACAAGTTCCCGCCTACGAGCAGTACTTC. It is translated as CAGSQVPAYEQYF. This chain connects TRBV7-9 to TRBJ2-7; D remains unclear. Germline V gives CDR1 SEHNR, CDR2 FQNEAQ (reference sequence). V gave up 11 bases and J gave up 2 bases, with 16 bases separating them. This CDR3 is built from 13 residues.

The V call is TRBV4-2, the J call TRBJ1-1, with no clear D. The CDR3 runs 13 residues. The germline V gene has CDR1 LGHNA and CDR2 YNFKEQ. V was pared by 0 bases and J by 3 bases, with 5 bases between. The CDR3 nucleotides are TGTGCCAGCAGCCAAGACCCGGACACTGAAGCTTTCTTT. Translated, it gives CASSQDPDTEAFF.

This chain joins TRBV5-1 and TRBJ2-7; 7 bases fit TRBD1. V lost 0 bases, J lost 6 bases, and 6 bases stayed unmatched. Germline assignment: CDR1 SGHRS and CDR2 YFSETQ. This CDR3 spans 14 amino acids. The CDR3 loop reads CASSLGQGWSEQYF. The CDR3 coding sequence is TGCGCCAGCAGCTTGGGACAGGGCTGGTCCGAGCAGTACTTC.

The chain carries TRBV11-2 and TRBJ2-1; a weak D match, TRBD2 (5 bases). Germline V gene lookup returns CDR1 SGHAT and CDR2 FQNNGV. Trimming shortened V by 5 bases and J by 10 bases, and 15 bases separated the two germline ends. The CDR3 covers 13 residues. CDR3 loop: CASSPGLPGEQFF. The DNA of the CDR3 is TGTGCCAGCAGCCCAGGACTCCCGGGGGAGCAGTTCTTC.

This clone showed up just a few times. The CDR3 here is CASSWDNQPQHF. CDR3 DNA: TGTGCCAGCAGTTGGGACAATCAGCCCCAGCATTTT. The V and J genes are TRBV7-9 and TRBJ1-5; the D is unclear. The germline gives CDR1 SEHNR, CDR2 FQNEAQ (reference sequence). Trimming left V 6 bases short and J 3 bases short, with 6 bases between. The CDR3 has 12 amino acids.

CDR3 protein: CASSVYQGPNYGYTF. CDR3 in DNA: TGTGCCAGCAGCGTTTACCAGGGGCCAAACTATGGCTACACCTTC. The J gene is TRBJ1-2, the V gene TRBV9; D is perhaps TRBD1 (6 bases). The CDR3 length is 15 residues. With 2 bases removed from V and 2 bases from J, the gap between germline ends came to 13 bases. Germline assignment: CDR1 SGDLS and CDR2 YYNGEE.

J is TRBJ2-1 and V is TRBV4-2; no firm D call. The CDR3 extends over 13 amino acids. Trimming left V 6 bases short and J 8 bases short, with 14 bases between. Looked up from germline, CDR1 is LGHNA and CDR2 is YNFKEQ. CDR3 in DNA: TGTGCCAGCAGTCGACAACCACGCGATGAGCAGTTCTTC. Amino acid sequence: CASSRQPRDEQFF.

V gene TRBV28 combines with J gene TRBJ1-2, with no clear D. Germline V gives CDR1 MDHEN, CDR2 SYDVKM. V dropped 1 base and J dropped 0 bases, with 3 bases sitting between them. CDR3 length: 13 amino acids. In nucleotides, the CDR3 is TGTGCCAGCAGTTTATTCTCTAACTATGGCTACACCTTC. Protein product: CASSLFSNYGYTF.

The chain couples TRBV6-5 to TRBJ2-7, with D perhaps TRBD2 (5 bases). Looked up from germline, CDR1 is MNHEY and CDR2 is SVGAGI. This CDR3 has 12 residues. V was pared by 8 bases and J by 0 bases, with 8 bases between. The CDR3 reads CASAGNSYEQYF. The DNA for the CDR3 is TGTGCCAGCGCGGGCAACTCCTACGAGCAGTACTTC.

J is TRBJ2-5 and V is TRBV29-1; D is unresolved. This CDR3 contains 10 residues. The germline V gene has CDR1 SQVTM and CDR2 ANQGSEA. V lost 4 bases and J 1 base, leaving 1 base between the germline ends. The CDR3 DNA reads TGCAGCGTTGGCCAAGAGACCCAGTACTTC. It yields the protein CSVGQETQYF.